This T cell receptor (beta chain) derives from a study of T cell responses to AZD1222 COVID-19 vaccine listed by TCRdb under 2021. The study in broad terms: AZD1222 recipients with second doses at about 4 weeks or about 12 weeks were pooled, because spike-specific TCR depth and breadth did not differ between schedules. TCR sequencing was performed for 230 to 250 trial participants, of whom some 200 were given two doses of AZD1222 and around 25 were given two doses of MenACWY control vaccine. Trial participants were enrolled by age into subgroups of 18-55, 56-69 and 70-plus years, and 148, 28 and 57 TCR-sequenced participants, respectively, were included in these subgroups.

Note on this clone: Its target antigen remains unknown. No clone much larger than this one lies a single base away; base qualities are absent.

General findings and caveats noted by the study authors: In the small 56-69-year group, the increase in depth fell short of significance, most likely because of low power. Reportedly, close to half of the unique spike-specific TCRs recognized epitopes lying outside the regions that are mutated in the B.1.351 and B.1.1.7 variants. Only a handful of AZD1222 recipients were SARS-CoV-2 seropositive at baseline, limiting conclusions about previously exposed vaccinees. CD4 TCRs associated with the vaccine covered the entire spike protein, and the dominant responses were in regions 160-218 and 743-854. Participants were mostly white British and included more females than males, and it was suggested by the authors that clonal diversity may have been underestimated. After two AZD1222 doses, spike-specific TCR breadth and depth were significantly higher than at day 0 and than in MenACWY recipients. Because no day 14 peak-response samples were available, repertoires were characterized only after the peak T cell response.

This specimen's time point label, interpreted: baseline before first vaccination. Samples from vaccinated people were obtained from the UK trials COV001 and COV002, which included a single-blind randomized controlled phase 2/3 trial of AZD1222 (ChAdOx1 nCoV-19) in healthy adults. For TCRbeta chain sequencing, PBMC samples from trial participants were taken at day 0 and at day 28 after the second dose. The CDR3 has 15 amino acids, counting the end cysteine and phenylalanine. Only the CDR3 part of the read is kept: 45 bases, read in frame from the first base. The junction shows trimming of 3 bases on V and 0 bases on J, plus 6 bases between the germline ends. In the germline V gene, CDR1 corresponds to MDHEN and CDR2 to SYDVKM. The CDR3 regions of human TCRbeta chains were analyzed by immunosequencing. Turning to the authors' computational methods: TCRs in the repertoires were compared against a reference library of SARS-CoV-2-specific TCRs that had been generated with the MIRA antigen-specificity platform. Breadth was defined as the fraction of unique TCRs that were SARS-CoV-2-associated. Depth was defined as the fraction of total T cells that were SARS-CoV-2-associated. Using the MIRA data, each spike-specific TCR was mapped to the spike region that the TCR reacts to and placed in a CD4 or CD8 class. Log10-transformed breadth and depth values were compared by one-way ANOVA with Sidak's multiple comparisons tests. TCRdb's version of the immuneACCESS table is confined to in-frame rearrangements and falls short of the full clone set. An unresolved V gene accounts for under half of the shortfall where checked; the remainder is of unknown origin. For V, J and clone size, that table is used; D and trimming come from the DNA. In all, the sample holds about 82,000 clones, and around nine tenths of those were seen once. The ten largest make up roughly 5% of the sample.

The sample was peripheral blood, taken on day 0 of AZD1222 vaccination. The V and J segments used are TRBV28 and TRBJ2-6; no D segment can be confidently identified. The clonotype comes from an adult in good health. This receptor carries the CDR3 CASSLRSSGANVLTF. The nucleotide sequence is given as TGTGCCAGCAGTTTGAGGAGCTCTGGGGCCAACGTCCTGACTTTC.